Included here is one T cell receptor beta chain sequence, with context. Its target is unknown. From germline, CDR1 is LNHDA and CDR2 SQIVND (reference sequence). This CDR3 has 14 amino acids. The V gene end was trimmed by 8 bases and the J gene end by 6 bases; junction bases not matched to a gene: 5. The data derive from a study of cytomegalovirus exposure and HLA in healthy donors. PCR used 60 Vbeta primers and 13 Jbeta primers. Original analysis: Later, about 80 million unique TCR beta chains were counted in an analysis, and roughly 11 million of them were shared. TCRdb's table, derived via immunoSEQ multiplex PCR, lists solely in-frame clones and lacks some. V, J and clone size were drawn from that table, and D and trimming were deduced from the DNA. Of under 150,000 clones in the sample, around 82% were seen once. Overall study findings and caveats: In vitro data verified a few CMV-associated chains as specific for CMV antigens. There were under 200 TCR beta chains listed as cytomegalovirus-associated.

The clonotype comes from a woman aged 40-49 years in good health and CMV-seropositive. Sequencing input: PBMCs. The chain links TRBV19 to TRBJ2-4; 12 bases fit TRBD1. The CDR3 DNA is TGTGCCAGTTCGCCGGGACAGGGGGCAAACATTCAGTACTTC. Encoded protein: CASSPGQGANIQYF.